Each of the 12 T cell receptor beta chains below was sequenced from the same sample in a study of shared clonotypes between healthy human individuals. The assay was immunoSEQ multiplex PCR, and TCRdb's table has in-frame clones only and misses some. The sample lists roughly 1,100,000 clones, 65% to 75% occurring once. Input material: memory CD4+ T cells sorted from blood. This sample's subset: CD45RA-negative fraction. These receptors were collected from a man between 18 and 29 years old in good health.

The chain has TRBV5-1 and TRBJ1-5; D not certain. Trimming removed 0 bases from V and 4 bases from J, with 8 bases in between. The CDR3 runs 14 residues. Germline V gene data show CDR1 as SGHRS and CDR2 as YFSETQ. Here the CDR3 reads CASSLDSFNQPQHF. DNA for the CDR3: TGCGCCAGCAGCTTGGATAGCTTTAATCAGCCCCAGCATTTT.

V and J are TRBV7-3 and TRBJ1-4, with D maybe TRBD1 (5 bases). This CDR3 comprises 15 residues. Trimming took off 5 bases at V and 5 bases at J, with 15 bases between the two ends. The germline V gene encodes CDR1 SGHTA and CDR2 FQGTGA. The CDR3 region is CASSRGAGPNEKLFF. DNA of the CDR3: TGTGCCAGCAGCCGAGGGGCAGGACCGAATGAAAAACTGTTTTTT.

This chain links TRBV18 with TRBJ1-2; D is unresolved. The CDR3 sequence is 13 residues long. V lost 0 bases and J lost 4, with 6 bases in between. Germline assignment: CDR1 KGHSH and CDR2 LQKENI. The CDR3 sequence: CASSPPTSYGYTF. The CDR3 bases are TGTGCCAGCTCACCACCCACCAGCTATGGCTACACCTTC. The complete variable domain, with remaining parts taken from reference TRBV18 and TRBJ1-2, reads NAGVMQNPRHLVRRRGQEARLRCSPMKGHSHVYWYRQLPEEGLKFMVYLQKENIIDESGMPKERFSAEFPKEGPSILRIQQVVRGDSAAYFCASSPPTSYGYTFGSGTRLTVV.

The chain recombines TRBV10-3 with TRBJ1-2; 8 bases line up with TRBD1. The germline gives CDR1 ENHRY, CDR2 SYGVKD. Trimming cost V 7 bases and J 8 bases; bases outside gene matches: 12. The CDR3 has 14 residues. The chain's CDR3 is CAITPDRARRGYTF. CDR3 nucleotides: TGTGCCATCACCCCGGACAGGGCACGTCGGGGCTACACCTTC.

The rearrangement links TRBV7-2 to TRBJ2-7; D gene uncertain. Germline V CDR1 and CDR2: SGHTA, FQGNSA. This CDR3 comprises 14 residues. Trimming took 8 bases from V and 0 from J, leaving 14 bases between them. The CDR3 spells CASGPQAGSYEQYF. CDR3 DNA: TGTGCCAGCGGACCCCAGGCAGGCTCCTACGAGCAGTACTTC. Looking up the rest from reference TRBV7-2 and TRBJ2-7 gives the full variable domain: GAGVSQSPSNKVTEKGKDVELRCDPISGHTALYWYRQSLGQGLEFLIYFQGNSAPDKSGLPSDRFSAERTGGSVSTLTIQRTQQEDSAVYLCASGPQAGSYEQYFGPGTRLTVT.

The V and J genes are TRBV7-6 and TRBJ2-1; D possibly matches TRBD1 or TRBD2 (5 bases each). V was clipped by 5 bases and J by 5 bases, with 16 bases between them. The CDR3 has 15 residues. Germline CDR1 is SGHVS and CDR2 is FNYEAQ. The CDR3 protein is CASSPFQGANNEQFF. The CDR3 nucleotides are TGTGCCAGCAGCCCGTTCCAGGGAGCAAACAATGAGCAGTTCTTC.

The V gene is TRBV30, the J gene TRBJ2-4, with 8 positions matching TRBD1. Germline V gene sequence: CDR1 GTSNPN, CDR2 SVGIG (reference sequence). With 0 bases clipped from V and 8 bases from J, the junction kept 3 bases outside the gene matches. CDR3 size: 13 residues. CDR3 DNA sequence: TGTGCCTGGAGTGTACAGGGGGTGCACATTCAGTACTTC. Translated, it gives CAWSVQGVHIQYF.

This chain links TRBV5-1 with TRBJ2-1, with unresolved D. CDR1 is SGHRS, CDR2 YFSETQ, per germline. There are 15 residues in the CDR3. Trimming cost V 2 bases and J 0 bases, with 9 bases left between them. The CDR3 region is CASSFGPYSYNEQFF. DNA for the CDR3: TGCGCCAGCAGCTTCGGACCGTACTCCTACAATGAGCAGTTCTTC.

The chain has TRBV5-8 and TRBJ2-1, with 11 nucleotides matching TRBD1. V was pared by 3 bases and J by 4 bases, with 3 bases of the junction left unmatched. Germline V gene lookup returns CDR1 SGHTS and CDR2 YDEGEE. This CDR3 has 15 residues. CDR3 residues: CASSSGTGGYNEQFF. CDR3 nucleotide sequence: TGTGCCAGCAGCTCGGGGACAGGGGGATACAATGAGCAGTTCTTC.

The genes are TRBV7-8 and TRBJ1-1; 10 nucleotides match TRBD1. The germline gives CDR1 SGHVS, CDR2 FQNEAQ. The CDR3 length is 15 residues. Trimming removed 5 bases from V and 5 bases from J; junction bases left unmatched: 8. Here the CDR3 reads CASSPRTGGWTEAFF. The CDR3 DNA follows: TGTGCCAGCAGCCCGCGGACAGGGGGATGGACTGAAGCTTTCTTT.

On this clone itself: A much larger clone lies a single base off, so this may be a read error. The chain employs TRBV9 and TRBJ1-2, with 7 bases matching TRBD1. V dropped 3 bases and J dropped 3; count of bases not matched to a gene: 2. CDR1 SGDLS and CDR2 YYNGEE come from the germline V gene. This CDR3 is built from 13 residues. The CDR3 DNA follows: TGTGCCAGCAGCGAAGGACAGGACTATGGCTACACCTTC. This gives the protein CASSEGQDYGYTF.

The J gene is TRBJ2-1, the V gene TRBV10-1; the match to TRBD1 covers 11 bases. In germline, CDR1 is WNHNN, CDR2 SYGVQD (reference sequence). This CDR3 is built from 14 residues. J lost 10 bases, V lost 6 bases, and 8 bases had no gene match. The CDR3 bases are TGCGCCAGCAGGTCCGGGACAGGGGGGGGCGAGCAGTTCTTC. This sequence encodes CASRSGTGGGEQFF.